The 23 T cell receptor beta chains listed next were all sequenced from one sample in a study of T cell changes during pregnancy in multiple sclerosis. Clones were read by immunoSEQ multiplex PCR, and TCRdb kept only the in-frame ones, dropping some. This sample has about 93,000 clones, with 85% to 95% found just once. Sequenced material: peripheral blood, taken after pregnancy. These receptors were taken from a female donor with multiple sclerosis, enrolled in a pregnancy study.

The CDR3 nucleotides read TGTGCCAGCAGCACCTACAGGGGGACGAACACTGAAGCTTTCTTT. This translates into CASSTYRGTNTEAFF. The rearrangement links TRBV9 to TRBJ1-1; 8 bases match TRBD1. This CDR3 is built from 15 residues. Germline CDR1 is SGDLS and CDR2 is YYNGEE. Germline trimming cut 4 bases from V and 1 base from J; bases unmatched to any gene: 6.

The rearrangement links TRBV6-1 to TRBJ2-5, with TRBD2 matching over 7 bases. With V trimmed by 3 bases and J by 2 bases, 9 bases remained unmatched. This CDR3 comprises 16 residues. The germline gives CDR1 MNHNS, CDR2 SASEGT. CDR3 region: CASSEFAGAGQETQYF. CDR3 in DNA: TGTGCCAGCAGTGAGTTTGCTGGAGCGGGGCAAGAGACCCAGTACTTC.

The chain recombines TRBV6-1 with TRBJ2-7; 9 nucleotides align to TRBD2. The CDR3 sequence is 15 residues long. From germline, CDR1 is MNHNS and CDR2 SASEGT. After removal of 6 bases from V and 1 base from J, the junction contained 7 bases not matched to a gene. This chain's CDR3 is CASRRTGLASYEQYF. The CDR3 nucleotides read TGTGCCAGCAGGCGAACGGGACTAGCATCCTACGAGCAGTACTTC.

The gene calls are TRBV5-5 and TRBJ1-2, with D uncertain. This CDR3 has 14 amino acids. Trimming removed 0 bases at V and 3 bases at J, with 9 bases between. CDR1 is SGHKS, CDR2 YYEKEE, per germline (reference sequence). The CDR3 region is CASSLATGDYGYTF. CDR3 nucleotides: TGTGCCAGCAGCTTGGCCACCGGGGACTATGGCTACACCTTC. The full variable domain, rest sourced from reference TRBV5-5 and TRBJ1-2, is DAGVTQSPTHLIKTRGQQVTLRCSPISGHKSVSWYQQVLGQGPQFIFQYYEKEERGRGNFPDRFSARQFPNYSSELNVNALLLGDSALYLCASSLATGDYGYTFGSGTRLTVV.

The chain links TRBV11-2 to TRBJ2-1; 8 positions match TRBD1. V gave up 3 bases and J gave up 6 bases; unmatched junction bases: 7. Germline-derived CDR1 and CDR2 are SGHAT and FQNNGV. The CDR3 has 15 residues. The CDR3 is CASSFGQGKGNEQFF. CDR3 sequence (DNA): TGTGCCAGCAGCTTCGGACAGGGTAAGGGCAATGAGCAGTTCTTC.

The chain recombines TRBV19 with TRBJ2-1, with TRBD1 matching 7 bases. CDR3 size: 14 residues. The germline V gene encodes CDR1 LNHDA and CDR2 SQIVND (reference sequence). Trimming took 4 bases from V and 5 from J; bases not matched to a gene: 5. The CDR3 loop reads CASSNDRVDNEQFF. CDR3 DNA: TGTGCCAGTAGTAATGACAGGGTGGACAATGAGCAGTTCTTC.

The rearrangement uses TRBV7-8 and TRBJ2-7; 7 nucleotides agree with TRBD2. Per the germline V gene, CDR1 is SGHVS and CDR2 is FQNEAQ. With 5 bases clipped from V and 3 bases from J, the junction kept 13 bases outside the gene matches. This CDR3 comprises 16 residues. CDR3 sequence reads: CASSLILATENYEQYF. Here the CDR3 DNA reads TGTGCCAGCAGCCTGATACTAGCGACAGAAAACTACGAGCAGTACTTC.

The V call is TRBV6-5, the J call TRBJ1-1; no firm D call. This CDR3 contains 11 residues. With 8 bases removed from V and 11 bases from J, the gap between germline ends came to 15 bases. CDR1 and CDR2 from the germline V gene are MNHEY and SVGAGI. The CDR3 region has the DNA TGTGCCAGCCTCGGCCCCGTGAGGGCTTTCTTT. Translated: CASLGPVRAFF.

This rearrangement joins TRBV2 to TRBJ2-2; weak D call: TRBD1 (5 bases). The CDR3 runs 14 residues. Germline lookup yields CDR1 SNHLY and CDR2 FYNNEI. The V end lost 8 bases, the J end lost 0 bases, and 10 bases lay between the germline ends. Written as DNA, the CDR3 is TGTGCCAGCCTGGGGCGGACGAACACCGGGGAGCTGTTTTTT. It translates to CASLGRTNTGELFF.

This chain uses TRBV2 with TRBJ2-2; TRBD1 matches at 7 bases. V trimming: 1 base; J trimming: 0 bases; junction bases outside the gene matches: 8. The germline V gene encodes CDR1 SNHLY and CDR2 FYNNEI. CDR3 size: 18 residues. For the CDR3, the DNA is TGTGCCAGCAGTGAAGATGTGGACAGGACCACGAACACCGGGGAGCTGTTTTTT. Protein: CASSEDVDRTTNTGELFF.

This clone was observed once. The chain couples TRBV12-5 to TRBJ1-1; TRBD1 matches 8 bases. The CDR3 has 19 residues. Germline V lookup: CDR1 LGHNT, CDR2 FRNRAP. Trimming took 1 base from V and 1 from J; bases not matched to a gene: 14. CDR3 nucleotide sequence: TGTGCTAGTGGTTTGGCCCTCAGGGCCACAGGGGGGAGGAACACTGAAGCTTTCTTT. Encoded protein: CASGLALRATGGRNTEAFF. Together with reference TRBV12-5 and TRBJ1-1, the CDR3 gives the full variable domain: DARVTQTPRHKVTEMGQEVTMRCQPILGHNTVFWYRQTMMQGLELLAYFRNRAPLDDSGMPKDRFSAEMPDATLATLKIQPSEPRDSAVYFCASGLALRATGGRNTEAFFGQGTRLTVV.

The chain uses TRBV30 and TRBJ2-3, with a weak D call TRBD2 (5 bases). Germline V CDR1 and CDR2: GTSNPN, SVGIG (reference sequence). The CDR3 extends over 14 amino acids. Trimming removed 3 bases from V and 2 bases from J, with 12 bases in between. This CDR3 reads CAWSLDSYTDTQYF. The CDR3 DNA reads TGTGCCTGGAGCCTGGACTCCTACACAGATACGCAGTATTTT.

V and J are TRBV5-8 and TRBJ2-1, with a tentative D call TRBD1 (6 bases). CDR1 and CDR2 from the germline V gene are SGHTS and YDEGEE. V was trimmed by 2 bases and J by 4 bases, leaving 7 bases between them. The CDR3 spans 13 residues. The CDR3 here is CASSFGQYNEQFF. Written as DNA, the CDR3 is TGTGCCAGCAGCTTCGGACAGTACAATGAGCAGTTCTTC.

The rearrangement uses TRBV5-1 and TRBJ2-3; 9 bases are shared with TRBD2. This CDR3 region has 18 residues. V trimming: 4 bases; J trimming: 2 bases; junction bases outside the gene matches: 14. The germline V gene has CDR1 SGHRS and CDR2 YFSETQ. The CDR3 sequence: CASSRTLLTSGNTDTQYF. CDR3 DNA sequence: TGCGCCAGCAGCAGGACTCTATTGACTAGCGGAAACACAGATACGCAGTATTTT.

V is TRBV5-1 and J is TRBJ2-1; D is unclear. The V end was cut by 4 bases, the J end by 6 bases, with 14 bases between. The CDR3 totals 14 residues. Germline V gene data show CDR1 as SGHRS and CDR2 as YFSETQ. The CDR3 sequence: CASSQGETGNEQFF. The DNA for the CDR3 is TGCGCCAGCAGCCAAGGTGAGACGGGCAATGAGCAGTTCTTC.

This clone has more than one count but fewer than ten. The chain carries TRBV5-1 and TRBJ2-2; no clear D. CDR3 length: 15 amino acids. V lost 3 bases, J lost 0 bases, and 9 bases lay in between. Germline CDR1 is SGHRS and CDR2 is YFSETQ. The DNA of the CDR3 is TGCGCCAGCAGCTCCGAACCTACGAACACCGGGGAGCTGTTTTTT. Its protein is CASSSEPTNTGELFF.

The chain is built from TRBV19 and TRBJ2-1; 10 nucleotides match TRBD2. The CDR3 contains 15 residues. Germline V gene sequence: CDR1 LNHDA, CDR2 SQIVND (reference sequence). Germline trimming cut 1 base from V and 6 bases from J; bases unmatched to any gene: 3. Written as DNA, the CDR3 is TGTGCCAGTAGTATAGGTGGGACTAGCGTCAATGAGCAGTTCTTC. It translates to CASSIGGTSVNEQFF.

This clone was detected once. The chain is built from TRBV6-5 and TRBJ2-5; a possible D gene is TRBD1 (6 bases). The CDR3 sequence is 16 residues long. Germline V gene lookup returns CDR1 MNHEY and CDR2 SVGAGI. Trimming shortened V by 4 bases and J by 3 bases, and 18 bases separated the two germline ends. CDR3 amino acids: CASSSQTGQGEETQYF. Here the CDR3 DNA reads TGTGCCAGCAGTTCTCAAACAGGGCAGGGCGAAGAGACCCAGTACTTC.

The V call is TRBV9, the J call TRBJ2-1; a possible D gene is TRBD1 (6 bases). V shed 5 bases and J shed 4 bases, with 16 bases lying between them. The CDR3 is made up of 15 amino acids. The V gene's germline CDR1 is SGDLS and CDR2 YYNGEE. The CDR3 coding sequence is TGTGCCAGCAGTTTTTTCGGGACACCATACAATGAGCAGTTCTTC. Protein sequence: CASSFFGTPYNEQFF.

This chain joins TRBV7-9 and TRBJ2-7; 7 positions agree with TRBD1. The CDR3 spans 15 residues. The V segment lost 7 bases and the J segment 4 bases; nucleotides outside the gene matches: 13. In germline, CDR1 is SEHNR, CDR2 FQNEAQ (reference sequence). The CDR3 nucleotides read TGTGCCAGCACCCCCTCAGCCGGGACAGATTACGAGCAGTACTTC. As protein: CASTPSAGTDYEQYF. Supplemented by reference TRBV7-9 and TRBJ2-7, the full variable domain reads DTGVSQNPRHKITKRGQNVTFRCDPISEHNRLYWYRQTLGQGPEFLTYFQNEAQLEKSRLLSDRFSAERPKGSFSTLEIQRTEQGDSAMYLCASTPSAGTDYEQYFGPGTRLTVT.

The chain joins TRBV4-1 to TRBJ2-7, with a possible D match to TRBD1 (6 bases). Germline V CDR1 and CDR2: MGHRA, YSYEKL. Trimming removed 4 bases from V and 0 bases from J, with 13 bases in between. The CDR3 covers 15 residues. The CDR3 coding sequence is TGCGCCAGCAGCCCTATGACAGGAGACTCCTACGAGCAGTACTTC. Its protein is CASSPMTGDSYEQYF.

This clone was seen a single time. The genes are TRBV25-1 and TRBJ1-2; TRBD1 agrees at 8 bases. The V segment lost 8 bases and the J segment 3 bases; nucleotides outside the gene matches: 8. The V gene's germline CDR1 is MGHDK and CDR2 SYGVNS. This CDR3 has 14 amino acids. CDR3 protein: CASRPGQGYYGYTF. The CDR3 DNA reads as TGTGCCAGCCGCCCCGGACAGGGATACTATGGCTACACCTTC.

The chain links TRBV7-2 to TRBJ2-7; the match to TRBD1 covers 7 bases. The germline gives CDR1 SGHTA, CDR2 FQGNSA. Germline trimming cut 7 bases from V and 5 bases from J; bases unmatched to any gene: 5. The CDR3 is 12 amino acids. DNA for the CDR3: TGTGCCAGCACCTCTCAGGGGGACGAGCAGTACTTC. Amino acid sequence: CASTSQGDEQYF.